The 14 T cell receptor beta chains reported below all come from one sample, sequenced in a study of cytomegalovirus exposure and HLA in healthy donors. The primer mix had 60 Vbeta and 13 Jbeta primers. Only in-frame clones appear in the TCRdb table, and some are missing; sequencing was by immunoSEQ multiplex PCR. In the table there are roughly 69,000 clones, roughly 67% of which are singletons. The material sequenced was PBMCs. The receptors were sampled from a middle-aged man in good health and CMV-seronegative.

V and J are TRBV9 and TRBJ2-3, with 9 bases that match TRBD2. V was clipped by 2 bases and J by 2 bases; unmatched bases: 3. The CDR3 runs 15 residues. Germline CDR1 reads SGDLS; CDR2 reads YYNGEE. In DNA form, the CDR3 reads TGTGCCAGCAGCGTTGCGGGGGGGTTCACAGATACGCAGTATTTT. Protein product: CASSVAGGFTDTQYF.

Here the CDR3 DNA reads TGTGCCAGCTCACCATCCATGGGGAGGACTAGCGGGGGGACTACTAGCACAGATACGCAGTATTTT. Encoded protein: CASSPSMGRTSGGTTSTDTQYF. This chain uses TRBV18 with TRBJ2-3, with 14 bases fitting TRBD2. CDR3 size: 22 residues. With V trimmed by 2 bases and J by 0 bases, 16 bases remained unmatched. Germline CDR1 and CDR2: KGHSH and LQKENI.

The chain carries TRBV5-6 and TRBJ2-1; a possible D gene is TRBD2 (5 bases). The CDR3 has 12 amino acids. V was trimmed by 2 bases and J by 13 bases, leaving 13 bases between them. From germline, CDR1 is SGHDT and CDR2 YYEEEE. Written as DNA, the CDR3 is TGTGCCAGCAGCTTTACCGGGAACGAACAGTTCTTC. It encodes CASSFTGNEQFF. Based on the CDR3 plus reference TRBV5-6 and TRBJ2-1, the full variable domain is DAGVTQSPTHLIKTRGQQVTLRCSPKSGHDTVSWYQQALGQGPQFIFQYYEEEERQRGNFPDRFSGHQFPNYSSELNVNALLLGDSALYLCASSFTGNEQFFGPGTRLTVL.

The gene calls are TRBV7-2 and TRBJ1-2; 7 nucleotides match TRBD1. The trim removed 5 bases at V and 8 bases at J, leaving 8 bases unmatched. The CDR3 covers 13 residues. CDR1 is SGHTA and CDR2 is FQGNSA in the germline V gene. CDR3 bases: TGTGCCAGCAGCAGAGGGACAGCTTTCGGCTACACCTTC. It yields the protein CASSRGTAFGYTF.

V gene TRBV9 combines with J gene TRBJ2-7; D unclear. The V gene lost 4 bases and the J gene lost 0 bases, with 5 bases spanning the gap. Germline V gives CDR1 SGDLS, CDR2 YYNGEE. This CDR3 contains 12 residues. DNA of the CDR3: TGTGCCAGCAGCCCCAACTCCTACGAGCAGTACTTC. Translation gives CASSPNSYEQYF.

This clone occurred once. The chain uses TRBV4-1 and TRBJ1-4; 11 nucleotides line up with TRBD1. J gave up 7 bases and V 3 bases, and 4 bases lay outside the gene matches. In germline, CDR1 is MGHRA, CDR2 YSYEKL. The CDR3 extends over 15 amino acids. This chain's CDR3 is CASSHPGQGGEKLFF. CDR3 DNA: TGCGCCAGCAGCCACCCGGGACAGGGGGGTGAAAAACTGTTTTTT.

The chain carries TRBV11-2 and TRBJ1-6; D may be TRBD1 (5 bases). The germline gives CDR1 SGHAT, CDR2 FQNNGV. V was cut by 0 bases and J by 8 bases, with 14 bases left in between. The CDR3 totals 16 residues. The CDR3 DNA follows: TGTGCCAGCAGCTTAGATCAGGGCGGTACGCATTCACCCCTCCACTTT. Translation gives CASSLDQGGTHSPLHF.

V is TRBV7-9 and J is TRBJ2-3; tentatively, D is TRBD1 (6 bases). V lost 2 bases to trimming and J lost 4 bases, with 10 bases between them. Germline CDR1 and CDR2: SEHNR and FQNEAQ (reference sequence). The CDR3 extends over 14 amino acids. CDR3: CASSLFGGADTQYF. The DNA for the CDR3 is TGTGCCAGCAGCTTATTTGGGGGCGCAGATACGCAGTATTTT.

This chain uses TRBV29-1 with TRBJ2-1; D is possibly TRBD2 (5 bases). CDR3 length equals 15 residues. The germline CDR1 and CDR2 sequences are SQVTM and ANQGSEA. V lost 4 bases and J lost 6, with 19 bases in between. As DNA, the CDR3 is TGCAGCGTTGTATATTCGGGATTCTACTCCAATGAGCAGTTCTTC. It translates to CSVVYSGFYSNEQFF.

The chain uses TRBV7-2 and TRBJ2-3; 9 bases are a match to TRBD2. The CDR3 runs to 15 residues. The V and J ends lost 3 bases and 10 bases, in that order; junction bases with no gene match: 11. The V gene's germline CDR1 is SGHTA and CDR2 FQGNSA. The CDR3 DNA reads as TGTGCCAGCAGCTTTTCTAGCGGGGTCGAGGGCGCGCAGTATTTT. It is translated as CASSFSSGVEGAQYF.

The CDR3 nucleotides read TGTGCCAGTAGTATCGACAGGGGGTCGTCACCCCTCCACTTT. As protein: CASSIDRGSSPLHF. J is TRBJ1-6 and V is TRBV19, with 9 bases that match TRBD1. The germline V gene has CDR1 LNHDA and CDR2 SQIVND (reference sequence). The CDR3 is made up of 14 amino acids. J was trimmed by 10 bases and V by 3 bases; bases with no gene match: 4.

The chain couples TRBV15 to TRBJ1-2; the D gene is possibly TRBD1 (6 bases). CDR3 length: 14 amino acids. V was clipped by 8 bases and J by 8 bases, with 21 bases between them. CDR1 and CDR2 (germline): LNHNV, YYDKDF (reference sequence). CDR3 sequence: CATQKAPEGQGYTF. Here the CDR3 DNA reads TGTGCCACCCAAAAGGCACCAGAGGGACAAGGCTACACCTTC.

The chain carries TRBV2 and TRBJ2-2; 11 bases line up with TRBD2. V lost 6 bases and J lost 0; bases outside the gene matches: 6. The CDR3 has 17 amino acids. Germline loops: CDR1 SNHLY, CDR2 FYNNEI. For the CDR3, the DNA is TGTGCCAGCAGAAGTAAGGGACTAGCGGCGAACACCGGGGAGCTGTTTTTT. Residues: CASRSKGLAANTGELFF. Together with reference TRBV2 and TRBJ2-2, the CDR3 gives the full variable domain: EPEVTQTPSHQVTQMGQEVILRCVPISNHLYFYWYRQILGQKVEFLVSFYNNEISEKSEIFDDQFSVERPDGSNFTLKIRSTKLEDSAMYFCASRSKGLAANTGELFFGEGSRLTVL.

The chain joins TRBV5-6 to TRBJ2-1; no clear D. Germline V lookup: CDR1 SGHDT, CDR2 YYEEEE. V shed 4 bases and J shed 2 bases, with 13 bases lying between them. This CDR3 spans 15 amino acids. The CDR3 reads CASSAVLSPYNEQFF. The CDR3 nucleotides read TGTGCCAGCAGCGCTGTTCTTAGCCCCTACAATGAGCAGTTCTTC.